One TCR beta chain is described in this entry. The clone's antigen remains unknown. No per-base quality is available; no much larger clone lies one base away. The record originates from a study of CD8+CD57+ T cells in acquired aplastic anemia (dated by TCRdb to 2016 to 2018). For context, the study as a whole: On average, sorted CD4+ and CD8+ cells yielded about 3 ug of extracted DNA, with a range of about 0.17 to 27.4 ug. What the work shows at the level of the full study, not this receptor alone: Approximately 27 CD8+ CDR3 sequences were found in both patients and controls but appeared to be highly expressed in patients and within the immunodominant clones of the patients. Patients and healthy controls showed no significant difference in CD8+ Simpson's diversity (P=0.060).

TCR repertoires of sorted CD4+ and CD8+ blood T cells from severe aplastic anemia patients and healthy subjects were deep-sequenced in the study. Ficoll-Paque density gradient centrifugation was used to isolate peripheral blood mononuclear cells. Before DNA extraction, CD4+ and CD8+ T cells were sorted with FACS or magnetic beads. Genomic DNA was used as template for profiling of TCR beta VDJ combinations and CDR3 sequences. TCR repertoire sequencing was run on an Illumina HiSeq 2000. In the authors' own workflow: Repertoire assessment relied on Simpson's diversity index, CDR3 size and DJ length profiles, and TRBV/TRBJ rearrangement plots. The most abundant DNA sequence in the deep sequencing data was taken as the immunodominant clone. CDR3 amino acid sequences were checked for sharing across subjects and were also compared against the VDJdb database and published repertoires. TCRdb reran the public reads through fastp at Q25 and MiXCR, keeping productive beta chains. When rows share a CDR3 protein, they turn into one entry using the most common DNA and genes. The V and J calls and clone size are TCRdb's, not the authors'. The sample table lists 150,000 to 200,000 distinct CDR3 sequences, roughly 64% of them with a count of one. Around 46% of the sample rests with the top ten.

Taken from the germline V gene (reference sequence), the CDR1 and CDR2 loops are SGHNT and YYREEE. Ends trimmed: V by 4 bases, J by 1 base; bases unmatched to a gene: 10. Counted from cysteine to phenylalanine, this CDR3 has 16 amino acids. Kept here is only the CDR3 DNA, which spans 48 bases and is read in frame from base 1. The sample taken for sequencing was sorted CD4+, CD8+, or CD8+CD57+ T cells (not recorded which) from PBMCs. The sequence joins TRBV5-4 to TRBJ2-7, and 8 junction bases match TRBD1. The source is a human donor with severe aplastic anemia or a healthy control (not recorded which). For the CDR3, the sequence is CASSPTGAISSYEQYF. DNA sequence: TGTGCCAGCAGCCCGACAGGGGCAATATCATCCTACGAGCAGTACTTC.